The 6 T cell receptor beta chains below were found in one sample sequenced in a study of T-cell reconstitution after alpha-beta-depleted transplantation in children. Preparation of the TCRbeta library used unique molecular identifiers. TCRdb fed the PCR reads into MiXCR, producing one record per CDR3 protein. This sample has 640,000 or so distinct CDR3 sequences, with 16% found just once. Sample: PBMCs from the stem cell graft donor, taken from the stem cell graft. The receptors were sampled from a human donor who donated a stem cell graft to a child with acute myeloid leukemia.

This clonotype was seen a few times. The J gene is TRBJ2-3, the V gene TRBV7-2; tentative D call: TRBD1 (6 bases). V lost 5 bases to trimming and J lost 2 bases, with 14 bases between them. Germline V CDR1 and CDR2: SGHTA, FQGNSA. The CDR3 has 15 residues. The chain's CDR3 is CASSPQGGLTDTQYF. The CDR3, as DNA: TGTGCCAGCAGCCCACAGGGCGGCCTCACAGATACGCAGTATTTT.

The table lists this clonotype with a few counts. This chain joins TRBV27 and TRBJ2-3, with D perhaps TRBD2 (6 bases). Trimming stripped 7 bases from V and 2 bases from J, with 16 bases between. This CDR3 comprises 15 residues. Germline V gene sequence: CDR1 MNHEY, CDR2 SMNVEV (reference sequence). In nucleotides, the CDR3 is TGTGCCAGCATCGATGCGGGATCCGACACAGATACGCAGTATTTT. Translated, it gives CASIDAGSDTDTQYF.

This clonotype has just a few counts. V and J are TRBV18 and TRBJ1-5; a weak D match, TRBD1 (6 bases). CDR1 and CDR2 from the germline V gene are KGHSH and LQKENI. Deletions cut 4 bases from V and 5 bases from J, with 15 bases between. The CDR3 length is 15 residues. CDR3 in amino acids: CASSLYRAEYQPQHF. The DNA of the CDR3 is TGTGCCAGCTCACTCTACAGGGCCGAATATCAGCCCCAGCATTTT. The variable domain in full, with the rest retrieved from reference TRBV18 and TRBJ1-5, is NAGVMQNPRHLVRRRGQEARLRCSPMKGHSHVYWYRQLPEEGLKFMVYLQKENIIDESGMPKERFSAEFPKEGPSILRIQQVVRGDSAAYFCASSLYRAEYQPQHFGDGTRLSIL.

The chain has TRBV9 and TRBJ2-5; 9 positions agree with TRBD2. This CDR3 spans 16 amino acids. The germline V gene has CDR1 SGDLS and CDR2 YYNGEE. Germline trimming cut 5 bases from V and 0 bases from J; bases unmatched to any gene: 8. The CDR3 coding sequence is TGTGCCAGCAGTGGAGGGCGGGGGGGCTACCAAGAGACCCAGTACTTC. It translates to CASSGGRGGYQETQYF.

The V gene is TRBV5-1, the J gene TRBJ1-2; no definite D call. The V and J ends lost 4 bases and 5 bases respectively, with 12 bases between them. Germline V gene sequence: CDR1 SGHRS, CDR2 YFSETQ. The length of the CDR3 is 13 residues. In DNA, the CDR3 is TGCGCCAGCAGCCCTGAGGGAGGTTATGGCTACACCTTC. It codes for CASSPEGGYGYTF.

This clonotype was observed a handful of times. The DNA of the CDR3 is TGCAGTGCTTTCCCTCCGAGGGGGGTAGAGACCCAGTACTTC. This translates into CSAFPPRGVETQYF. This chain connects TRBV20-1 to TRBJ2-5; D possibly matches TRBD1 or TRBD2 (6 bases each). The length of the CDR3 is 14 residues. Between the trimmed V and J ends, which lost 5 bases and 4 bases, there was a span of 17 bases. CDR1 is DFQATT and CDR2 is SNEGSKA in the germline V gene (reference sequence).